This T cell receptor (beta chain) was found in a study of liver allograft versus peripheral blood T cells. Study at large: Recipients' peripheral blood supplied the T cell receptor repertoires against which those in transplanted livers were compared. General study points: T cell receptor repertoires inside liver allografts reportedly differed from those in peripheral blood.

In the case of this clonotype: Its specificity is not known. With a much larger clone just one base away, this may be a read error.

CDR1 and CDR2 (germline): MNHEY, SVGEGT. This CDR3 region has 11 residues. One entry per CDR3 protein, called by TCRdb with MiXCR from the reads. The sample has thousands of distinct CDR3 sequences; over 15% are singletons. The genes are TRBV6-2 or TRBV6-3 and TRBJ1-2, with D hard to call. The receptor's source is a human patient who had a liver transplant. Some T cells may have originated in the graft donor. The CDR3 coding sequence is TGTGCCAACAGTTTCCCCGCAGGCTACACCTTC. This codes for CANSFPAGYTF.